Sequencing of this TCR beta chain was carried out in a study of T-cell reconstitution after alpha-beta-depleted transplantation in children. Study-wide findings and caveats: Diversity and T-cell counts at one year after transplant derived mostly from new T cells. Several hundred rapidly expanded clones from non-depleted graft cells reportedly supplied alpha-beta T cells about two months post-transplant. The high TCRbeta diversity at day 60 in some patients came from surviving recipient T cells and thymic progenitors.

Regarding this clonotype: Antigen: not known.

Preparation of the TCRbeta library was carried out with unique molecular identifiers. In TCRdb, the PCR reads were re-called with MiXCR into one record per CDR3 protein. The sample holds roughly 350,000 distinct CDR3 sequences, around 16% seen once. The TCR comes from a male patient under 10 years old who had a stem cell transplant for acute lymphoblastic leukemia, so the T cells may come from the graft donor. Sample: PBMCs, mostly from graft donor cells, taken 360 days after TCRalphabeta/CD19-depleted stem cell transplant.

For the CDR3, the DNA is TGTGCCAGCACCCCGCGACAGGGGGCAACTAATGAAAAACTGTTTTTT. This codes for CASTPRQGATNEKLFF. The V and J genes are TRBV6-1 and TRBJ1-4; 9 nucleotides agree with TRBD1. The CDR3 spans 16 residues. Germline V lookup: CDR1 MNHNS, CDR2 SASEGT. Unmatched junction bases numbered 6, after V lost 7 bases and J lost 0 bases.